The present entry profiles one T cell receptor beta chain with its context. Its target is unknown. The data stem from a study of monozygotic twins with inflammatory bowel disease. The study, taken as a whole, reports: Distinguishing T cell subtypes was not possible. No single strong signal or clonotype associated with IBD was supported.

UMIs containing a 6-nucleotide sample barcode were added via template switching. Reprocessing the 5' RACE reads, TCRdb reports a single entry for every CDR3 protein and omits DNA. This sample contains hundreds of thousands of distinct CDR3 sequences. Sequencing input: blood. The sequence came from a human donor with ulcerative colitis or Crohn's disease, or a healthy co-twin of an affected twin (not recorded which).

This CDR3 is CAWTDNRRGYTF. The rearrangement uses TRBV30 and TRBJ1-2; TCRdb indicates TRBD1, and absent DNA this call remains unverified. Germline CDR1 and CDR2: GTSNPN and SVGIG (reference sequence). The CDR3 is 12 residues long.